These 30 T cell receptor beta chains originate from one sample sequenced in a study of CD8+CD57+ T cells in acquired aplastic anemia listed by TCRdb under 2018. The patients picked for sequencing were ones in whom flow cytometry had shown an expansion of CD8+CD57+ cells. Sequencer: Illumina HiSeq 2000. Genomic DNA served as template for TCR beta VDJ combination and CDR3 sequence profiling. TCRdb reprocessing: public reads trimmed at Q25 with fastp, clones called with MiXCR, in-frame beta chains kept. Here each entry gathers all rows of one CDR3 protein and keeps the most common genes and DNA. The sample table shows approximately 220,000 distinct CDR3 sequences, and around 45% are seen once. The biggest ten clones account for 6.5% to 8% of the sample. What was sequenced was sorted CD4+, CD8+, or CD8+CD57+ T cells (not recorded which) from PBMCs. The origin of the receptors is a human donor with aplastic anemia.

This clonotype was seen many times. V usage is TRBV5-4 and J usage is TRBJ2-4; no clear D gene. The CDR3 extends over 16 amino acids. The germline gives CDR1 SGHNT, CDR2 YYREEE (reference sequence). Deletions cut 4 bases from V and 7 bases from J, with 21 bases between. This CDR3 reads CASSPTPVNPTNIQYF. In DNA form, the CDR3 reads TGTGCCAGCAGCCCGACGCCAGTGAACCCCACCAACATTCAGTACTTC.

The V and J genes are TRBV7-8 and TRBJ1-1; D is ambiguous. Trimming pared 1 base from V and 4 bases from J, leaving 16 bases between. CDR1 is SGHVS, CDR2 FQNEAQ, per germline. The CDR3 has 16 residues. CDR3 in amino acids: CASSLVEVRLFTEAFF. In DNA form, the CDR3 reads TGTGCCAGCAGCTTAGTGGAAGTCAGATTATTCACTGAAGCTTTCTTT.

This clonotype came up a few times. J is TRBJ2-7 and V is TRBV28, with a possible D match to TRBD1 (5 bases). The CDR3 extends over 18 amino acids. Germline CDR1 and CDR2: MDHEN and SYDVKM. Trimming stripped 5 bases from V and 5 bases from J, with 28 bases between. The CDR3 region is CASSAVPLIIRVLDEQYF. Written as DNA, the CDR3 is TGTGCCAGCAGTGCGGTCCCTCTCATAATCAGGGTTTTGGACGAGCAGTACTTC.

A remark on this clonotype: A single base separates this from a much larger clone, so it may be a read error. The rearrangement links TRBV7-3 to TRBJ2-7, with D perhaps given as TRBD1 or TRBD2 (5 bases each). The CDR3 sequence is 15 residues long. The ends were cut back, 1 base at V and 3 bases at J, with 13 bases in the middle. Germline loops: CDR1 SGHTA, CDR2 FQGTGA. CDR3 protein: CASSLIYLGDYEQYF. CDR3 nucleotide sequence: TGTGCCAGCAGCTTAATCTATCTGGGGGACTACGAGCAGTACTTC.

This clonotype has just one count. The chain recombines TRBV4-2 with TRBJ2-1; 14 positions match TRBD2. This CDR3 has 18 amino acids. V dropped 5 bases and J dropped 6; count of bases not matched to a gene: 12. The germline V gene has CDR1 LGHNA and CDR2 YNFKEQ. This CDR3 is CASSLETSGRGIVNEQFF. The CDR3 DNA follows: TGTGCCAGCAGCTTAGAGACTAGCGGGAGGGGTATAGTCAATGAGCAGTTCTTC.

The chain couples TRBV3-1 to TRBJ1-5, with TRBD1 identical over 9 bases. The ends lost 2 bases at V and 7 bases at J; junction bases unmatched: 3. Germline loops: CDR1 LGHDT, CDR2 YNNKEL (reference sequence). The CDR3 length is 14 residues. CDR3 sequence: CASSQRTGVQPQHF. The CDR3 DNA follows: TGTGCCAGCAGCCAAAGGACAGGGGTACAGCCCCAGCATTTT.

Concerning this clonotype itself: This could be a read error, since a much larger clone is one nucleotide away. The genes are TRBV7-2 and TRBJ1-2; tentative D call: TRBD1 (5 bases). Germline CDR1 and CDR2: SGHTA and FQGNSA. The CDR3 loop spans 14 amino acids. The CDR3 coding sequence is TGTGCCAGCGGCTTTGGGACGGAGCGCTATGGCTACACCTTC. This translates into CASGFGTERYGYTF.

At least ten counts were recorded for this clonotype. The chain employs TRBV6-2 or TRBV6-3 and TRBJ2-1, with D possibly being TRBD2 (7 bases). In germline, CDR1 is MNHEY, CDR2 SVGEGT. CDR3 length: 17 amino acids. The germline V and J ends were trimmed by 2 bases and 4 bases, with 18 bases remaining between them. This CDR3 is CASSYEAGGGPYNEQFF. The CDR3 DNA is TGTGCCAGCAGTTACGAGGCGGGCGGGGGCCCTTACAATGAGCAGTTCTTC.

The gene calls are TRBV24-1 and TRBJ2-2; D is possibly TRBD1 or TRBD2 (6 bases each). CDR1 KGHDR and CDR2 SFDVKD come from the germline V gene. This CDR3 spans 17 amino acids. Trimming took 3 bases from V and 3 from J, leaving 16 bases between them. The CDR3 loop reads CATSDPTGASYTGELFF. The DNA for the CDR3 is TGTGCCACCAGTGATCCCACGGGGGCCTCGTACACCGGGGAGCTGTTTTTT.

V is TRBV2 and J is TRBJ2-7, with D possibly being TRBD2 (6 bases). V was trimmed by 1 base and J by 2 bases, leaving 9 bases between them. This CDR3 comprises 14 residues. From germline, CDR1 is SNHLY and CDR2 FYNNEI. The CDR3 DNA sequence: TGTGCCAGCAGTGAAGGCGGGGCCCCCTACGAGCAGTACTTC. Translation: CASSEGGAPYEQYF.

The CDR3 DNA sequence: TGTGCCAGCAGTTCAACGATCCAAGAGACCCAGTACTTC. Residues: CASSSTIQETQYF. The V gene is TRBV27, the J gene TRBJ2-5, with D uncertain. The CDR3 covers 13 residues. V lost 4 bases and J 1 base, leaving 7 bases between the germline ends. Germline CDR1 is MNHEY and CDR2 is SMNVEV (reference sequence).

As concerns this clonotype: Germline and junction disagree at one end, which may indicate a read error. The genes are TRBV27 and TRBJ2-1, with D perhaps matching TRBD2 (6 bases). CDR3 length: 14 amino acids. CDR1 is MNHEY and CDR2 is SMNVEV in the germline V gene (reference sequence). The CDR3 spells CAGSLTGTGHEQFF. The CDR3 nucleotides read TGTGCCGGCAGTTTAACCGGGACTGGGCATGAGCAGTTCTTC.

The CDR3: CASSRRPREAFF. CDR3 nucleotides: TGTGCCAGCAGTCGGCGCCCTAGGGAGGCTTTCTTT. The chain employs TRBV6-1 and TRBJ1-1; D gene uncertain. V lost 5 bases, J lost 11 bases, and 15 bases lay in between. Germline assignment: CDR1 MNHNS and CDR2 SASEGT. CDR3 size: 12 residues.

Many counts were recorded for this clonotype. The chain has TRBV19 and TRBJ1-1; D not certain. Trimming left V 5 bases short and J 0 bases short, with 7 bases between. Germline-derived CDR1 and CDR2 are LNHDA and SQIVND (reference sequence). CDR3 size: 13 residues. This chain's CDR3 is CASSLKLNTEAFF. The CDR3 DNA reads TGTGCCAGTAGTCTCAAGTTGAACACTGAAGCTTTCTTT.

The chain employs TRBV29-1 and TRBJ1-1; D uncertain. Per germline, CDR1 SQVTM and CDR2 ANQGSEA. Trimming removed 4 bases at V and 0 bases at J, with 9 bases between. CDR3 size: 13 residues. CDR3 loop: CSVVWPLNTEAFF. CDR3 sequence (DNA): TGCAGCGTTGTGTGGCCTTTGAACACTGAAGCTTTCTTT.

The chain combines TRBV2 with TRBJ2-1, with 9 bases identical to TRBD2. Looked up from germline, CDR1 is SNHLY and CDR2 is FYNNEI. V was clipped by 11 bases and J by 7 bases; unmatched bases: 12. There are 14 residues in the CDR3. The CDR3 DNA follows: TGTGCCGGCGGGGAGCTAGCGGGGTTAAATGAGCAGTTCTTC. This gives the protein CAGGELAGLNEQFF. Full variable domain (missing parts from reference TRBV2 and TRBJ2-1): EPEVTQTPSHQVTQMGQEVILRCVPISNHLYFYWYRQILGQKVEFLVSFYNNEISEKSEIFDDQFSVERPDGSNFTLKIRSTKLEDSAMYFCAGGELAGLNEQFFGPGTRLTVL.

The chain couples TRBV6-6 to TRBJ1-1; a possible D gene is TRBD1 (6 bases). Germline V gene sequence: CDR1 MNHNY, CDR2 SVGAGI (reference sequence). The ends were cut back, 6 bases at V and 0 bases at J, with 26 bases in the middle. This CDR3 comprises 19 residues. DNA of the CDR3: TGTGCCAGCAGCCAAAAGGGTGTGAGGGGGGGACCCATGAACACTGAAGCTTTCTTT. Protein product: CASSQKGVRGGPMNTEAFF.

As to this clonotype: This CDR3 is missing its conserved last phenylalanine or tryptophan, likely due to a read error. The DNA is omitted, as the CDR3 cannot be located on it reliably, and the CDR3 follows TCRdb's listing. V gene TRBV20-1 combines with J gene TRBJ2-3; the D segment call TRBD1 is taken from the table without a DNA check. CDR1 DFQATT and CDR2 SNEGSKA come from the germline V gene (reference sequence). Inclusive of both ends, the CDR3 amounts to 15 amino acids. The CDR3 region is CSATDRGPEHRYAVV.

This clonotype came up many times. J is TRBJ2-7 and V is TRBV10-2; D gene uncertain. CDR3 length: 12 amino acids. Per germline, CDR1 WSHSY and CDR2 SAAADI. The V and J ends lost 3 bases and 7 bases respectively, with 10 bases between them. DNA for the CDR3: TGCGCCAGCAGTGAAATAGTGTGGGAGCAGTACTTC. It specifies CASSEIVWEQYF.

This CDR3 is CAISDQTGGNQPQHF. CDR3 nucleotide sequence: TGTGCCATCAGTGACCAAACAGGTGGGAATCAGCCCCAGCATTTT. The chain carries TRBV10-3 and TRBJ1-5; D is possibly TRBD1 (5 bases). V was shortened by 3 bases and J by 4 bases, with 13 bases between the two germline ends. Germline V gene data show CDR1 as ENHRY and CDR2 as SYGVKD. The CDR3 has 15 residues.

Details on this clonotype: Since a much larger clone is just one base distant, this may be a read error. The chain employs TRBV7-6 and TRBJ2-7; D unresolved. Germline values: CDR1 SGHVS, CDR2 FNYEAQ. The length of the CDR3 is 12 residues. Written as DNA, the CDR3 is TGTGCCAGCAGTCTCCGGGTCTACGAGCGGTACTTC. Translating gives CASSLRVYERYF.

Turning to this clonotype: Compared with germline, one end of the junction differs, possibly owing to a read error. The V gene is TRBV5-1, the J gene TRBJ2-7; 11 bases are a match to TRBD1. Germline V gene data show CDR1 as SGHRS and CDR2 as YFSETQ. The CDR3 sequence is 13 residues long. CDR3 residues: CASSWGTGGEQYF. DNA for the CDR3: TGTGCCAGCAGCTGGGGGACAGGGGGTGAGCAGTACTTC.

This clonotype has ten or more counts. This sequence joins TRBV7-2 and TRBJ1-5; possible D gene TRBD1, 5 bases. Trimming stripped 5 bases from V and 3 bases from J, with 17 bases between. This CDR3 is 16 amino acids long. The germline V gene encodes CDR1 SGHTA and CDR2 FQGNSA. The chain's CDR3 is CASSVHRDRFNQPQHF. The CDR3 DNA reads TGTGCCAGCAGCGTTCACCGGGACCGGTTCAATCAGCCCCAGCATTTT. Variable domain in full (rest from reference TRBV7-2 and TRBJ1-5): GAGVSQSPSNKVTEKGKDVELRCDPISGHTALYWYRQSLGQGLEFLIYFQGNSAPDKSGLPSDRFSAERTGGSVSTLTIQRTQQEDSAVYLCASSVHRDRFNQPQHFGDGTRLSIL.

At least ten counts were recorded for this clonotype. V usage is TRBV20-1 and J usage is TRBJ2-3; TRBD1 or TRBD2 may be the D gene (5 bases each). This CDR3 comprises 15 residues. The V end lost 2 bases, the J end lost 2 bases, and 14 bases lay between the germline ends. Germline loops: CDR1 DFQATT, CDR2 SNEGSKA (reference sequence). The DNA of the CDR3 is TGCAGTGCTAGAAGGGCAGAGGGGTACACAGATACGCAGTATTTT. This sequence encodes CSARRAEGYTDTQYF.

V gene TRBV20-1 combines with J gene TRBJ1-2, with D tentatively TRBD1 (6 bases). Deletions cut 3 bases from V and 3 bases from J, with 8 bases between. The length of the CDR3 is 12 residues. CDR1 DFQATT and CDR2 SNEGSKA come from the germline V gene (reference sequence). Here the CDR3 DNA reads TGCAGTGCTAGGAGGACAGACTATGGCTACACCTTC. It specifies CSARRTDYGYTF.

This clonotype was picked up a small number of times. The chain links TRBV29-1 to TRBJ2-3, with 15 bases matching TRBD2. J lost 1 base, V lost 3 bases, and 5 bases had no gene match. The CDR3 is 17 amino acids. CDR1 is SQVTM and CDR2 is ANQGSEA in the germline V gene. This CDR3 reads CSVDGLAGGPGTDTQYF. The CDR3 coding sequence is TGCAGCGTTGACGGACTAGCGGGAGGGCCTGGCACAGATACGCAGTATTTT.

This clonotype was recorded a few times. V is TRBV12-3 or TRBV12-4 and J is TRBJ1-6; D ambiguous. The CDR3 runs to 14 residues. Trimming pared 6 bases from V and 8 bases from J, leaving 14 bases between. As DNA, the CDR3 is TGTGCCAGCAGCGGACGGTTCGGGGATTCACCCCTCCACTTT. Amino acid sequence: CASSGRFGDSPLHF.

The genes are TRBV5-1 and TRBJ1-1; no clear D. Per germline, CDR1 SGHRS and CDR2 YFSETQ. Trimming took 0 bases from V and 0 from J, leaving 12 bases between them. The length of the CDR3 is 16 residues. CDR3 in DNA: TGCGCCAGCAGCTTGGATGATAAGAACATGAACACTGAAGCTTTCTTT. This encodes CASSLDDKNMNTEAFF.

This clonotype was seen many times. This sequence joins TRBV7-3 and TRBJ2-4, with a possible D match to TRBD2 (6 bases). The CDR3 is 15 amino acids. V was clipped by 5 bases and J by 1 base, with 12 bases between them. The germline V gene encodes CDR1 SGHTA and CDR2 FQGTGA. As DNA, the CDR3 is TGTGCCAGCAGCCTGGAACGGGAGGCCAAAAACATTCAGTACTTC. This codes for CASSLEREAKNIQYF.

This clonotype was detected once. The chain has TRBV27 and TRBJ2-1, with TRBD1 matching 9 bases. This CDR3 is built from 14 residues. CDR1 and CDR2 from the germline V gene are MNHEY and SMNVEV (reference sequence). After removal of 4 bases from V and 9 bases from J, the junction contained 7 bases not matched to a gene. CDR3: CASSSPGTGSEQFF. CDR3 nucleotide sequence: TGTGCCAGCAGTTCCCCCGGGACAGGGAGTGAGCAGTTCTTC.